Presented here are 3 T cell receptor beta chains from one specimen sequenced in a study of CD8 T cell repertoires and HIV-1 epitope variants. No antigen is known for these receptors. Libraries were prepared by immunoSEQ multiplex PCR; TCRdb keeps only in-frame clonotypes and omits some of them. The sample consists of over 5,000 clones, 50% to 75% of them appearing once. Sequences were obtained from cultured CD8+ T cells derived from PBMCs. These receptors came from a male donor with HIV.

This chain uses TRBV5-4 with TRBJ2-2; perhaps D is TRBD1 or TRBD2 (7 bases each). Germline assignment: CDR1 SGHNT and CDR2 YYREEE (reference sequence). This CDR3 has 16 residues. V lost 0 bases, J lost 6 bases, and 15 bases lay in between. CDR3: CASSLEGRGGPGELFF. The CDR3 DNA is TGTGCCAGCAGCTTGGAGGGCAGGGGGGGCCCCGGGGAGCTGTTTTTT.

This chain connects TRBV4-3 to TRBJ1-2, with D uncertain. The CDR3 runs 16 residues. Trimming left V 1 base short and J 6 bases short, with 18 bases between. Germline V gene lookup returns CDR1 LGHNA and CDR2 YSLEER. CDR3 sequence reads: CASSQVEGSEGNGYTF. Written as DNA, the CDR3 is TGCGCCAGCAGCCAAGTTGAAGGGTCAGAGGGCAATGGCTACACCTTC.

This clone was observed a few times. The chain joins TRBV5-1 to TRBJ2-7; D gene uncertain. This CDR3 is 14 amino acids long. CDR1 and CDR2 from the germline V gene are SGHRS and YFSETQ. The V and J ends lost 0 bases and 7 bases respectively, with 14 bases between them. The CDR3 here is CASSLGGEYSEQYF. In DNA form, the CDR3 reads TGCGCCAGCAGCTTGGGTGGGGAATACTCGGAGCAGTACTTC.